This T cell receptor (beta chain) was documented in a study of PD-L1 blockade in urothelial cancer. Study-level background: The study recovered a median of 141,255 T cells per blood sample.

PCRs were each spiked with synthetic TCR analog templates. This table comes from immunoSEQ multiplex PCR, and its TCRdb copy is limited to in-frame clones, with some not included. The table includes approximately 88,000 clones, roughly 84% detected once. Findings and caveats of the study: Lower than median blood TCR clonality before treatment predicted better survival.

Remarks on this clone: Its antigen remains unidentified.

Germline V gene data show CDR1 as SGHTA and CDR2 as FQGNSA. The V gene end was trimmed by 6 bases and the J gene end by 8 bases; junction bases not matched to a gene: 9. The CDR3 spans 14 residues. Indicated time point: pretreatment peripheral blood. Disease in patients was locally advanced or metastatic urothelial carcinoma. This receptor was identified in a man aged 60 to 69 with urothelial cancer. This chain links TRBV7-2 with TRBJ2-3; TRBD1 aligns across 9 bases. Source: PBMCs, taken around atezolizumab (anti-PD-L1) treatment. CDR3 sequence reads: CASSEQGAFPTQYF. The CDR3 DNA follows: TGTGCCAGCAGTGAACAGGGGGCCTTCCCTACGCAGTATTTT.